The sample holds many counts of the clone carrying this T cell receptor beta chain. Its antigen is not known. The V gene end was trimmed by 2 bases and the J gene end by 7 bases; junction bases not matched to a gene: 3. The length of the CDR3 is 14 residues. Germline V gene sequence: CDR1 SGHRS, CDR2 YFSETQ. The data were obtained in a study of early T cells in non-severe SARS-CoV-2 infection. The overall study: The study sequenced bulk RNA from unsorted whole blood, with chains unpaired.

Findings and caveats of the study: The VDJdb matching leaned toward anti-spike CD8 responses and overlooked private and CD4 specificities.

MiXCR was run by TCRdb on the 5' RACE reads, yielding one entry per CDR3 protein. The table has about 71,000 distinct CDR3 sequences, roughly 12% seen once. The chain recombines TRBV5-1 with TRBJ1-6; TRBD1 matches 7 bases. This material consisted of whole blood, taken at baseline. The TCR sequence derives from an adult who was a healthcare worker with PCR-confirmed SARS-CoV-2 infection or an uninfected control (not recorded which). CDR3: CASSLTGVNSPLHF. In DNA, the CDR3 is TGCGCCAGCAGCTTAACAGGGGTGAATTCACCCCTCCACTTT. The variable domain in full, with the rest retrieved from reference TRBV5-1 and TRBJ1-6, is KAGVTQTPRYLIKTRGQQVTLSCSPISGHRSVSWYQQTPGQGLQFLFEYFSETQRNKGNFPGRFSGRQFSNSRSEMNVSTLELGDSALYLCASSLTGVNSPLHFGNGTRLTVT.